This is a list of T cell receptor beta chains from one sample in a study of Graves' ophthalmopathy and Graves' hyperthyroidism. One entry per CDR3 protein results from TCRdb running MiXCR on the multiplex PCR reads. The repertoire holds around 1,200,000 distinct CDR3 sequences, with less than 45% as singletons. The sequenced material came from peripheral blood or thyroid tissue (not recorded which). The receptors come from an adult man with Graves' hyperthyroidism. The CDR3 runs from the conserved cysteine through the conserved F or W. A D gene is named only where the DNA matches it firmly. Clone sizes are given selectively: once, few, many, or a class where the clone is expanded.

. TRBD1 TRBJ1-5 TRBV28 TGTGCCAGCATCCCCGGGACAGGGGGCCAGCCCCAGCATTTT CASIPGTGGQPQHF
. . TRBJ2-6 TRBV29-1 TGCAGCGTTGGACGGGCACTCCCATATGGGGCCAACGTCCTGACTTTC CSVGRALPYGANVLTF
many TRBD1 TRBJ1-4 TRBV9 TGTGCCAGCAGCGCGGGACGACAGGGGAATGAAAAACTGTTTTTT CASSAGRQGNEKLFF
. . TRBJ1-5 TRBV7-9 TGTGCCAGCAGCGCCGGGGCTAGCGGCTTTCAAGAGACCCAGCATTTT CASSAGASGFQETQHF
. TRBD1 TRBJ2-6 TRBV5-1 TGCGCCAGCAGCTTACTGACAGGGCCTGGGGCCAACGTCCTGACTTTC CASSLLTGPGANVLTF
. TRBD1 TRBJ2-1 TRBV24-1 TGTGCCACCGGACAGGGCGCCTACAATGAGCAGTTCTTC CATGQGAYNEQFF
few . TRBJ1-2 TRBV9 TGTGCCAGCAGCCAAAGAGCGGGGGATAACTATGGCTACACCTTC CASSQRAGDNYGYTF
many TRBD1 TRBJ1-6 TRBV10-3 TGTGCCATCAGCGACGGGACAGCGGATAATTCACCCCTCCACTTT CAISDGTADNSPLHF
. TRBD1 TRBJ2-2 TRBV12-3/TRBV12-4 TGTGCCAGCAGAGCACAGGGGGCGAGAACCGGGGAGCTGTTTTTT CASRAQGARTGELFF
many . TRBJ2-7 TRBV7-9 TGTGCCAGCAGCGCGACACGGTGGCCCTACGAGCAGTACTTC CASSATRWPYEQYF
many . TRBJ1-2 TRBV6-5 TGTGCCAGCAGTCCCAACCACGCGGGGAACTATGGCTACACCTTC CASSPNHAGNYGYTF
. . TRBJ2-5 TRBV29-1 TGCAGCGTAACCGGGCCGCAAGAGACCCAGTACTTC CSVTGPQETQYF
. TRBD1 TRBJ2-5 TRBV6-6 TGTGCCAGCAGTTACCCGACAGGGGGCTCCAAGACCCAGTACTTC CASSYPTGGSKTQYF
. TRBD2 TRBJ2-5 TRBV30 TGTGCCTGGAGGGGACTAGCGGGACAAGAGACCCAGTACTTC CAWRGLAGQETQYF
. . TRBJ2-6 TRBV7-9 TGTGCCAGCAGCTCATCCCAGCCTGGGGCCAACGTCCTGACTTTC CASSSSQPGANVLTF
many TRBD2 TRBJ2-7 TRBV29-1 TGCAGCGTTCTTACTAGCGGGAGTACCTACGAGCAGTACTTC CSVLTSGSTYEQYF
few . TRBJ1-3 TRBV6-5 TGTGCCAGCAGTTACTCTGAACGGAACACCATATATTTT CASSYSERNTIYF
many . TRBJ1-1 TRBV5-1 TGCGCCAGCAGCTCGAGTTTTCCCGTGAACACTGAAGCTTTCTTT CASSSSFPVNTEAFF